This TCR beta chain was recovered during a study of shared clonotypes between healthy human individuals. The CDR3 has 17 residues. The germline gives CDR1 SGHNT, CDR2 YENEEA. Trimming stripped 5 bases from V and 2 bases from J, with 18 bases between. Positive CCR7 selection of CD45RO-negative cells yielded the naive CD8 cells, and terminally differentiated effector memory CD45RA+ cells were excluded. The assay was immunoSEQ multiplex PCR, and TCRdb's table has in-frame clones only and misses some. The table includes millions of clones, about 92% detected once. The clonotype was recovered from a man younger than 30 in good health. Some clones in this sample may be carry-over from other donors' samples. The sample consisted of naive CD8+ T cells from PBMCs. V is TRBV11-3 and J is TRBJ2-2; D is perhaps TRBD2 (6 bases). This CDR3 is CASSPGPRGLNTGELFF. The CDR3 DNA is TGTGCCAGCAGCCCAGGCCCCCGGGGACTTAACACCGGGGAGCTGTTTTTT.